A selection of T cell receptor beta chains follows, all from one sample in a study of shared clonotypes between healthy human individuals. Clones were read by immunoSEQ multiplex PCR, and TCRdb kept only the in-frame ones, dropping some. The repertoire holds millions of clones, roughly 93% seen once, with about 0.37% in the top ten. Sequenced material: naive CD4+ T cells from PBMCs. These receptors all come from a man between 18 and 29 years old in good health. Some clones in this sample may be carry-over from other donors' samples. Each CDR3 is given with its conserved first and last residue. A D gene is named only where the DNA matches it firmly. The size field is filled for only some rows; it gives once, few, many or a size class.

D gene: .
V gene: TRBV30
clone size: .
CDR3 length: 14
J gene: TRBJ2-7
CDR3 DNA: TGTGCCTGGACCTGGAAGGGACCGCTCTACGAGCAGTACTTC
CDR3 protein: CAWTWKGPLYEQYF

D gene: TRBD1
V gene: TRBV7-2
clone size: .
CDR3 length: 14
J gene: TRBJ2-1
CDR3 DNA: TGTGCCAGCAGCCGGACAGGGCCCTACAATGAGCAGTTCTTC
CDR3 protein: CASSRTGPYNEQFF

D gene: .
V gene: TRBV6-1
clone size: .
CDR3 length: 14
J gene: TRBJ1-2
CDR3 DNA: TGTGCCAGCACGATAGTGGGCCTTGTCGAGGGCTACACCTTC
CDR3 protein: CASTIVGLVEGYTF

D gene: .
V gene: TRBV7-3
clone size: .
CDR3 length: 15
J gene: TRBJ2-2
CDR3 DNA: TGTGCCAGCAGCTTACTTGGGACGAGGACCGGGGAGCTGTTTTTT
CDR3 protein: CASSLLGTRTGELFF

D gene: TRBD1
V gene: TRBV6-1
clone size: .
CDR3 length: 15
J gene: TRBJ2-3
CDR3 DNA: TGTGCCAGCAGTAACCGGGACAGGGCCACAGATACGCAGTATTTT
CDR3 protein: CASSNRDRATDTQYF

D gene: .
V gene: TRBV29-1
clone size: .
CDR3 length: 12
J gene: TRBJ2-7
CDR3 DNA: TGCAGCGTTGTACAGGGCACCTACGAGCAGTACTTC
CDR3 protein: CSVVQGTYEQYF

D gene: TRBD1
V gene: TRBV5-1
clone size: once
CDR3 length: 16
J gene: TRBJ1-1
CDR3 DNA: TGCGCCAGCAGCCTCACAGGGGCCCAGATGAACACTGAAGCTTTCTTT
CDR3 protein: CASSLTGAQMNTEAFF

D gene: .
V gene: TRBV18
clone size: .
CDR3 length: 16
J gene: TRBJ1-1
CDR3 DNA: TGTGCCAGCTCACCATTTTTACCGGACGCGAACACTGAAGCTTTCTTT
CDR3 protein: CASSPFLPDANTEAFF

D gene: TRBD2
V gene: TRBV19
clone size: .
CDR3 length: 17
J gene: TRBJ2-3
CDR3 DNA: TGTGCCAGTAGTCCCCGGACTAGCGGAGTGAGCACAGATACGCAGTATTTT
CDR3 protein: CASSPRTSGVSTDTQYF

D gene: TRBD1
V gene: TRBV27
clone size: .
CDR3 length: 18
J gene: TRBJ2-6
CDR3 DNA: TGTGCCAGCAGTTTTAAGGGGACAGGGATCTCTGGGGCCAACGTCCTGACTTTC
CDR3 protein: CASSFKGTGISGANVLTF

D gene: TRBD2
V gene: TRBV13
clone size: .
CDR3 length: 17
J gene: TRBJ2-7
CDR3 DNA: TGTGCCAGCAGCTTACGAGGCGCGGGAGGGATCGTCTACGAGCAGTACTTC
CDR3 protein: CASSLRGAGGIVYEQYF

D gene: .
V gene: TRBV2
clone size: .
CDR3 length: 14
J gene: TRBJ2-2
CDR3 DNA: TGTGCCAGCAGTACTTGGGTTGGGTCCGGGGAGCTGTTTTTT
CDR3 protein: CASSTWVGSGELFF

D gene: TRBD2
V gene: TRBV28
clone size: .
CDR3 length: 15
J gene: TRBJ2-3
CDR3 DNA: TGTGCCAGCAGTTTTATAGCGGGAGGGCCAGGAACGCAGTATTTT
CDR3 protein: CASSFIAGGPGTQYF

D gene: .
V gene: TRBV7-2
clone size: .
CDR3 length: 16
J gene: TRBJ1-3
CDR3 DNA: TGTGCCAGCAGCTTTTCTGGGGGGAGCTCTGGAAACACCATATATTTT
CDR3 protein: CASSFSGGSSGNTIYF

D gene: .
V gene: TRBV5-6
clone size: once
CDR3 length: 15
J gene: TRBJ1-5
CDR3 DNA: TGTGCCAGCAGCCGTTCTCTGGGGGGGGAACAGCCCCAGCATTTT
CDR3 protein: CASSRSLGGEQPQHF

D gene: .
V gene: TRBV4-2
clone size: .
CDR3 length: 15
J gene: TRBJ2-5
CDR3 DNA: TGTGCCAGCAGCCAAGGTAGGGGAGGTACAGAGACCCAGTACTTC
CDR3 protein: CASSQGRGGTETQYF

D gene: .
V gene: TRBV29-1
clone size: .
CDR3 length: 12
J gene: TRBJ2-1
CDR3 DNA: TGCAGCGTTGAACGCTCCTACAATGAGCAGTTCTTC
CDR3 protein: CSVERSYNEQFF

D gene: TRBD2
V gene: TRBV5-1
clone size: .
CDR3 length: 16
J gene: TRBJ2-3
CDR3 DNA: TGCGCCAGCAGCAAAAGGGACTACCAGAGAACAGATACGCAGTATTTT
CDR3 protein: CASSKRDYQRTDTQYF

D gene: .
V gene: TRBV21-1
clone size: .
CDR3 length: 18
J gene: TRBJ2-4
CDR3 DNA: TGTGCCAGCAGCAAAGCATTTGTCCGCGGGTCAGCCAAAAACATTCAGTACTTC
CDR3 protein: CASSKAFVRGSAKNIQYF

D gene: .
V gene: TRBV19
clone size: .
CDR3 length: 12
J gene: TRBJ1-1
CDR3 DNA: TGTGCCAGTAGTCCTAGAACGACTGAAGCTTTCTTT
CDR3 protein: CASSPRTTEAFF

D gene: TRBD2
V gene: TRBV28
clone size: .
CDR3 length: 13
J gene: TRBJ2-7
CDR3 DNA: TGTGCCAGCAGTTTGCGGGGGAACTACGAGCAGTACTTC
CDR3 protein: CASSLRGNYEQYF

D gene: .
V gene: TRBV19
clone size: .
CDR3 length: 15
J gene: TRBJ1-2
CDR3 DNA: TGTGCCAGTAGTATCCCACCACAGCGACTGTATGGCTACACCTTC
CDR3 protein: CASSIPPQRLYGYTF

D gene: TRBD1
V gene: TRBV18
clone size: .
CDR3 length: 15
J gene: TRBJ1-1
CDR3 DNA: TGTGCCAGCTCACCATTGGGACAGCCCAACACTGAAGCTTTCTTT
CDR3 protein: CASSPLGQPNTEAFF

D gene: .
V gene: TRBV7-9
clone size: .
CDR3 length: 13
J gene: TRBJ2-1
CDR3 DNA: TGTGCCAGCAGCTTATATCCCGGGAATGAGCAGTTCTTC
CDR3 protein: CASSLYPGNEQFF

D gene: TRBD2
V gene: TRBV5-1
clone size: once
CDR3 length: 17
J gene: TRBJ2-1
CDR3 DNA: TGCGCCAGCAGCCCCGAGGGACTAGCGGGAGTTGAGAATGAGCAGTTCTTC
CDR3 protein: CASSPEGLAGVENEQFF

D gene: .
V gene: TRBV29-1
clone size: .
CDR3 length: 14
J gene: TRBJ2-7
CDR3 DNA: TGCAGCGTTCGCGTCAAGGGCGGGGCCTACGAGCAGTACTTC
CDR3 protein: CSVRVKGGAYEQYF

D gene: TRBD1
V gene: TRBV11-2
clone size: .
CDR3 length: 15
J gene: TRBJ1-1
CDR3 DNA: TGTGCCAGCAGCTCACCCGGGACAGGGCTTACTGAAGCTTTCTTT
CDR3 protein: CASSSPGTGLTEAFF

D gene: .
V gene: TRBV29-1
clone size: .
CDR3 length: 16
J gene: TRBJ2-4
CDR3 DNA: TGCAGCGTTGTTGGGGTGGGAACAGGGGCCAAAAACATTCAGTACTTC
CDR3 protein: CSVVGVGTGAKNIQYF

D gene: TRBD1
V gene: TRBV7-8
clone size: .
CDR3 length: 15
J gene: TRBJ1-4
CDR3 DNA: TGTGCCAGCAGCTTAGGTGGGACAGGGCACGAAAAACTGTTTTTT
CDR3 protein: CASSLGGTGHEKLFF

D gene: .
V gene: TRBV5-8
clone size: .
CDR3 length: 12
J gene: TRBJ1-1
CDR3 DNA: TGTGCCAGCAGCTTGAGTGAGTGGGAAGCTTTCTTT
CDR3 protein: CASSLSEWEAFF

D gene: .
V gene: TRBV9
clone size: .
CDR3 length: 17
J gene: TRBJ2-1
CDR3 DNA: TGTGCCAGCAGCCGGGCCCGCGGCCGGGCCGGGTACAATGAGCAGTTCTTC
CDR3 protein: CASSRARGRAGYNEQFF

D gene: .
V gene: TRBV5-4
clone size: .
CDR3 length: 14
J gene: TRBJ2-2
CDR3 DNA: TGTGCCAGCAGCTTGACAGGAAACACCGGGGAGCTGTTTTTT
CDR3 protein: CASSLTGNTGELFF

D gene: .
V gene: TRBV28
clone size: .
CDR3 length: 13
J gene: TRBJ2-3
CDR3 DNA: TGTGCCAGCAGTTTGATGGCCCCAGATACGCAGTATTTT
CDR3 protein: CASSLMAPDTQYF

D gene: TRBD2
V gene: TRBV5-6
clone size: once
CDR3 length: 17
J gene: TRBJ2-1
CDR3 DNA: TGTGCCAGCAGCTTGAGGAGTAGCGGGAGCTCCTACAATGAGCAGTTCTTC
CDR3 protein: CASSLRSSGSSYNEQFF

D gene: TRBD1
V gene: TRBV6-6
clone size: .
CDR3 length: 15
J gene: TRBJ1-5
CDR3 DNA: TGTGCCAGCAGTGCCGGGACAGACCCCAGGCAGCCCCAGCATTTT
CDR3 protein: CASSAGTDPRQPQHF

D gene: TRBD1
V gene: TRBV18
clone size: .
CDR3 length: 15
J gene: TRBJ2-5
CDR3 DNA: TGTGCCAGCTCAGAGGGACAGGAGGGTTGGCAGACCCAGTACTTC
CDR3 protein: CASSEGQEGWQTQYF

D gene: .
V gene: TRBV5-1
clone size: once
CDR3 length: 16
J gene: TRBJ2-7
CDR3 DNA: TGCGCCAGCAGCTTGGCCCCCGGGACGGGCACCTACGAGCAGTACTTC
CDR3 protein: CASSLAPGTGTYEQYF

D gene: .
V gene: TRBV18
clone size: .
CDR3 length: 15
J gene: TRBJ2-7
CDR3 DNA: TGTGCCAGCTCACCCCGGACAGACAATGAGAACGAGCAGTACTTC
CDR3 protein: CASSPRTDNENEQYF

D gene: TRBD1
V gene: TRBV11-3
clone size: .
CDR3 length: 15
J gene: TRBJ2-3
CDR3 DNA: TGTGCCAGCAGCTTAAGTGGGACAGGGGTAGATACGCAGTATTTT
CDR3 protein: CASSLSGTGVDTQYF

D gene: TRBD2
V gene: TRBV4-2
clone size: .
CDR3 length: 18
J gene: TRBJ2-1
CDR3 DNA: TGTGCCAGCAGCCAAATCGGTGTAGCGGGAGCCTTGGGGAATGAGCAGTTCTTC
CDR3 protein: CASSQIGVAGALGNEQFF

D gene: TRBD2
V gene: TRBV9
clone size: .
CDR3 length: 16
J gene: TRBJ2-3
CDR3 DNA: TGTGCCAGCAGCTGGGTAGCGGGAGGGCCGGGGGGTACGCAGTATTTT
CDR3 protein: CASSWVAGGPGGTQYF

D gene: .
V gene: TRBV5-4
clone size: .
CDR3 length: 15
J gene: TRBJ2-7
CDR3 DNA: TGTGCCAGCAGCCCCACAGGGCTGAGCTCCTACGAGCAGTACTTC
CDR3 protein: CASSPTGLSSYEQYF

D gene: TRBD2
V gene: TRBV9
clone size: .
CDR3 length: 16
J gene: TRBJ2-2
CDR3 DNA: TGTGCCAGCAGCGCCAGACTAGCGGGAGATTCCGGGGAGCTGTTTTTT
CDR3 protein: CASSARLAGDSGELFF

D gene: .
V gene: TRBV25-1
clone size: .
CDR3 length: 15
J gene: TRBJ2-7
CDR3 DNA: TGTGCCAGCAGTGCCCAAAGCGCCCCCGTGGGCGAGCAGTACTTC
CDR3 protein: CASSAQSAPVGEQYF

D gene: .
V gene: TRBV19
clone size: .
CDR3 length: 14
J gene: TRBJ1-1
CDR3 DNA: TGTGCCAGTAGTGACTTTCTGGGAAACACTGAAGCTTTCTTT
CDR3 protein: CASSDFLGNTEAFF